This T cell receptor beta chain was observed in a study of T cells in Graves' hyperthyroidism and ophthalmopathy. Details on this clonotype: With a much larger clone just one base away, this may be a read error.

Using RNA transcripts as the source, TCR beta CDR3 regions were amplified. Initially, a first-round RT-PCR of the TCR CDR3 employed the HTBI primer set. Each CDR3 protein gets one entry after TCRdb re-called the multiplex PCR reads with MiXCR. The table includes a few hundred thousand distinct CDR3 sequences, approximately 17% detected once. This CDR3 is built from 15 residues. Trimming removed 6 bases at V and 0 bases at J, with 14 bases between. Germline V lookup: CDR1 SNHLY, CDR2 FYNNEI. The sequence derives from a man aged 18 to 30 with Graves' ophthalmopathy. The chain uses TRBV2 and TRBJ1-1; unclear D gene. The sample was blood. The CDR3 region is CASRWNRTLNTEAFF. The CDR3 nucleotides read TGTGCCAGCAGGTGGAACAGAACTCTGAACACTGAAGCTTTCTTT.